A single sample gave rise to the 8 T cell receptor beta chains below, sequenced in a study of blood T cell repertoires in COVID-19. The method was immunoSEQ multiplex PCR; TCRdb's version includes in-frame clones alone and lacks a portion of them. The profile shows some 200,000 clones, 80% to 90% of them singletons. The sequenced material came from peripheral blood. Every receptor here comes from a woman aged 80 or over with COVID-19, enrolled during active disease.

The chain links TRBV3-1 (or the pseudogene TRBV3-2) to TRBJ1-5; D is unresolved. The CDR3 covers 15 residues. Germline CDR1 LGHDT, CDR2 YNNKEL (reference sequence). V was clipped by 0 bases and J by 2 bases, with 8 bases between them. The CDR3 DNA is TGTGCCAGCAGCCAAGACGGGGTTGGCAATCAGCCCCAGCATTTT. Translating it yields CASSQDGVGNQPQHF.

The CDR3 bases are TGTGCCAGCAGTTCAAGCGGGGGGGCGTACAATGAGCAGTTCTTC. Amino acid sequence: CASSSSGGAYNEQFF. The chain joins TRBV5-4 to TRBJ2-1, with 10 positions matching TRBD2. This CDR3 spans 15 amino acids. J was trimmed by 4 bases and V by 5 bases; bases with no gene match: 6. The V gene's germline CDR1 is SGHNT and CDR2 YYREEE (reference sequence). The complete variable domain, with remaining parts taken from reference TRBV5-4 and TRBJ2-1, reads ETGVTQSPTHLIKTRGQQVTLRCSSQSGHNTVSWYQQALGQGPQFIFQYYREEENGRGNFPPRFSGLQFPNYSSELNVNALELDDSALYLCASSSSGGAYNEQFFGPGTRLTVL.

The chain links TRBV28 to TRBJ1-1; TRBD1 might be the D (5 bases). CDR1 is MDHEN, CDR2 SYDVKM, per germline. This CDR3 spans 14 amino acids. Trimming shortened V by 7 bases and J by 7 bases, and 19 bases separated the two germline ends. The DNA of the CDR3 is TGTGCCAGCACGTTTTGGATGCAGGGAAATGAAGCTTTCTTT. Translating gives CASTFWMQGNEAFF.

The J gene is TRBJ2-5, the V gene TRBV5-4; 7 bases are a match to TRBD2. Germline V gene data show CDR1 as SGHNT and CDR2 as YYREEE (reference sequence). This CDR3 is built from 14 residues. The V segment lost 6 bases and the J segment 0 bases; nucleotides outside the gene matches: 5. CDR3 in amino acids: CASKTSPNQETQYF. Here the CDR3 DNA reads TGTGCCAGCAAGACTAGCCCGAACCAAGAGACCCAGTACTTC. Variable domain in full (rest from reference TRBV5-4 and TRBJ2-5): ETGVTQSPTHLIKTRGQQVTLRCSSQSGHNTVSWYQQALGQGPQFIFQYYREEENGRGNFPPRFSGLQFPNYSSELNVNALELDDSALYLCASKTSPNQETQYFGPGTRLLVL.

This sequence joins TRBV28 and TRBJ1-2, with D perhaps matching TRBD1 (5 bases). The CDR3 contains 17 residues. The germline gives CDR1 MDHEN, CDR2 SYDVKM. V shed 3 bases and J shed 5 bases, with 22 bases lying between them. CDR3 loop: CASSLGPAASKIYGYTF. As DNA, the CDR3 is TGTGCCAGCAGTTTGGGGCCGGCTGCCTCTAAAATTTATGGCTACACCTTC.

DNA for the CDR3: TGCAGTGCTAGTAGTCAGTTGAATCAGCCCCAGCATTTT. Protein product: CSASSQLNQPQHF. J is TRBJ1-5 and V is TRBV20-1; D ambiguous. CDR1 and CDR2 (germline): DFQATT, SNEGSKA (reference sequence). V was clipped by 3 bases and J by 4 bases, with 10 bases between them. The CDR3 has 13 residues.

This rearrangement joins TRBV2 to TRBJ2-3, with D tentatively TRBD1 (6 bases). There are 13 residues in the CDR3. The germline gives CDR1 SNHLY, CDR2 FYNNEI. V lost 6 bases to trimming and J lost 2 bases, with 9 bases between them. The CDR3 protein is CASRGGSTDTQYF. The DNA for the CDR3 is TGTGCCAGCAGAGGGGGTTCCACAGATACGCAGTATTTT.

The rearrangement uses TRBV18 and TRBJ2-1, with 8 bases lining up with TRBD2. This CDR3 has 17 amino acids. Trimming at V came to 3 bases and at J to 6 bases, leaving 13 bases not matched to a gene. Germline V gene sequence: CDR1 KGHSH, CDR2 LQKENI. CDR3 bases: TGTGCCAGCTCACCGGAGACTAGCGTCTCCCCTCGCAATGAGCAGTTCTTC. Protein sequence: CASSPETSVSPRNEQFF.